This entry concerns a single T cell receptor beta chain. Authors' processing steps: Counts of nucleated cells, estimated from reference gene primer amplification, were obtained. Here immunoSEQ multiplex PCR was the method, and the copy in TCRdb shows in-frame clones only, minus some. The V and J calls and clone size come from that table; D and trimming were worked out from the DNA. The repertoire consists of under 200,000 clones, with roughly 87% occurring once and the leading ten covering about 22%. This sample stems from a study of blood T cell repertoires in COVID-19. Study details: The United States, Italy and Spain were the sources of the acute and convalescent COVID-19 samples. The cDNA or gDNA used as material had been derived from T cells, B-cell-depleted T cells, or PBMCs.

The CDR3 totals 14 residues. Germline lookup yields CDR1 SNHLY and CDR2 FYNNEI. Trimming removed 3 bases from V and 8 bases from J, with 13 bases in between. Sequencing input: peripheral blood. The J gene is TRBJ1-4, the V gene TRBV2; D uncertain. This TCR came from a man aged 55 to 69 with active or convalescent COVID-19. The CDR3 DNA is TGTGCCAGCAGTGATGCCGGGGTTGAGGAAAAACTGTTTTTT. This gives the protein CASSDAGVEEKLFF.